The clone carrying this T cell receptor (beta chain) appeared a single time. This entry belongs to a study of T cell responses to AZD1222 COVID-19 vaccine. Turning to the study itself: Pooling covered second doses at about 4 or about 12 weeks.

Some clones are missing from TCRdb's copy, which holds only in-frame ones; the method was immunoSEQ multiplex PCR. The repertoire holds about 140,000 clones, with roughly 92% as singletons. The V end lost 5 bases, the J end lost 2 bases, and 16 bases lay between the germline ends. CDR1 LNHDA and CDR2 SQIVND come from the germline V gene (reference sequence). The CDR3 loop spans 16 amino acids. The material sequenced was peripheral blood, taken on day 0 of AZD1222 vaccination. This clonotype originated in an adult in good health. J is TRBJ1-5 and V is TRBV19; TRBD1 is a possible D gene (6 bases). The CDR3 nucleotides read TGTGCCAGTAGTCCCGGAGGGGGATGGGGCAATCAGCCCCAGCATTTT. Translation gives CASSPGGGWGNQPQHF.